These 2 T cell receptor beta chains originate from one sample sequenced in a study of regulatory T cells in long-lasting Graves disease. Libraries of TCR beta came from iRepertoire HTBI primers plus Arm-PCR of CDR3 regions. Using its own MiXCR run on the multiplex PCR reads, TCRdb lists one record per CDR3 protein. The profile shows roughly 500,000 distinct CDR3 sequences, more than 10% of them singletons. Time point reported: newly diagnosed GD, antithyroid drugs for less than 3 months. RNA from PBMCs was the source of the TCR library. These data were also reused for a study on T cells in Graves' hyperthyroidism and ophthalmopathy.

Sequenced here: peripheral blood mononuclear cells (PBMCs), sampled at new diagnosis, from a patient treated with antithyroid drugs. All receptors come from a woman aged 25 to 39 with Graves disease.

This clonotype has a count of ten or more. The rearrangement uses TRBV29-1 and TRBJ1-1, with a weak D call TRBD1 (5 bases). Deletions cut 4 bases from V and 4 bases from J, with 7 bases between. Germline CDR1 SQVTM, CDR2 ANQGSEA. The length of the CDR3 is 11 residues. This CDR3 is CSVGGGTEAFF. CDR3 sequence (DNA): TGCAGCGTTGGGGGGGGCACTGAAGCTTTCTTT.

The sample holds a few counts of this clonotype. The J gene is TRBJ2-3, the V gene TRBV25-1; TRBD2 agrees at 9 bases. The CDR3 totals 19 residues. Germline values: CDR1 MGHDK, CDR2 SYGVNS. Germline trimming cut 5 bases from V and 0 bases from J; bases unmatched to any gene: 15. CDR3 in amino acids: CASSNPTSGRTFSTDTQYF. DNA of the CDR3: TGTGCCAGCAGTAACCCGACTAGCGGTCGGACCTTTAGCACAGATACGCAGTATTTT.